This TCR beta chain was recovered during a study of cytomegalovirus exposure and HLA in healthy donors. Study-wide background: The platform used for the 120 or so validation repertoires matched that of the approximately 670 first-cohort repertoires, a later analysis reported.

Whole-study results and caveats: Overall, roughly 150 TCR beta chains were annotated as cytomegalovirus-associated.

As for this clone: The target antigen is unknown.

Germline V CDR1 and CDR2: MDHEN, SYDVKM. The CDR3 covers 15 residues. V shed 5 bases and J 4 bases; nucleotides not matched to a gene: 11. Method: immunoSEQ multiplex PCR; TCRdb's copy keeps in-frame clones and lacks some. The table records about 260,000 clones, around 91% of them present only once. The TCR originated in a woman in her twenties or thirties in good health and CMV-seronegative. The chain combines TRBV28 with TRBJ2-7, with 7 bases lining up with TRBD2. Sequencing was performed on PBMCs. This CDR3 is CASSPPGLGTYEQYF. The CDR3 region has the DNA TGTGCCAGCAGTCCCCCAGGACTAGGAACTTACGAGCAGTACTTC.